This T cell receptor (beta chain) appears in the sequencing data of a study of blood T cell repertoires in COVID-19. The wider study: Sources were T cells, B-cell-depleted T cells, or PBMCs; the material itself was cDNA or gDNA.

Study processing details: From reference gene primer amplification, estimates of nucleated cell counts were derived. Repertoires were generated with immunoSEQ multiplex PCR, while TCRdb's copy carries only in-frame clones and drops some. V and J calls and clone size follow that table, whereas D and trimming were derived from the DNA. There are about 350,000 clones in the sample; over 75% occur only once, and about 5.7% lies in the top ten. Resolution of symptoms, clearance, or two negative PCRs was present in recovered Cohort 3 donors. Trimming took 0 bases from V and 0 from J, leaving 12 bases between them. The germline gives CDR1 SGHDN, CDR2 FVKESK. The CDR3 sequence is 16 residues long.

The source material was PBMCs or T cells enriched from blood (not recorded which). The source of this sequence is a woman aged 25 to 39 who had recovered from COVID-19. The chain employs TRBV14 and TRBJ2-7, with a tentative D call TRBD2 (6 bases). CDR3 in amino acids: CASSQETGASSYEQYF. DNA for the CDR3: TGTGCCAGCAGCCAAGAAACGGGAGCTAGCTCCTACGAGCAGTACTTC. The complete variable domain, with remaining parts taken from reference TRBV14 and TRBJ2-7, reads EAGVTQFPSHSVIEKGQTVTLRCDPISGHDNLYWYRRVMGKEIKFLLHFVKESKQDESGMPNNRFLAERTGGTYSTLKVQPAELEDSGVYFCASSQETGASSYEQYFGPGTRLTVT.